The next 18 T cell receptor beta chains were all read from a single sample in a study of shared clonotypes between healthy human individuals. The naive CD8 subset, CD45RO-negative cells positively selected for CCR7, excluded terminally differentiated effector memory CD45RA+ cells. TCRdb keeps only in-frame clones here, not all; method: immunoSEQ multiplex PCR. The sample contains around 2.1 million clones, about 92% of which appear only once. Material: naive CD8+ T cells from PBMCs. These TCRs come from a young man in good health. Some clones in this sample may be carry-over from other donors' samples.

The gene calls are TRBV28 and TRBJ2-2; 7 nucleotides line up with TRBD2. CDR1 and CDR2 (germline): MDHEN, SYDVKM. After removal of 6 bases from V and 1 base from J, the junction contained 11 bases not matched to a gene. The CDR3 has 17 amino acids. CDR3: CASSSSRDYKNTGELFF. DNA for the CDR3: TGTGCCAGCAGCTCGAGCCGGGACTACAAGAACACCGGGGAGCTGTTTTTT.

This chain uses TRBV13 with TRBJ1-2; unclear D gene. CDR1 and CDR2 (germline): PRHDT, FYEKMQ (reference sequence). The germline V and J ends were trimmed by 4 bases and 1 base, with 13 bases remaining between them. The CDR3 consists of 15 residues. CDR3 sequence reads: CASSSRQPDNYGYTF. The CDR3 nucleotides read TGTGCCAGCAGCTCAAGACAACCCGATAACTATGGCTACACCTTC.

This clone was counted once. CDR3 coding DNA: TGTGCCAGCAGGGGCCATAGCAATCAGCCCCAGCATTTT. Protein: CASRGHSNQPQHF. The gene calls are TRBV27 and TRBJ1-5; D not resolved. The CDR3 sequence is 13 residues long. Trimming pared 6 bases from V and 0 bases from J, leaving 6 bases between. The germline gives CDR1 MNHEY, CDR2 SMNVEV (reference sequence).

The chain uses TRBV19 and TRBJ2-7, with 13 positions matching TRBD2. Per the germline V gene, CDR1 is LNHDA and CDR2 is SQIVND (reference sequence). V shed 6 bases, J shed 10 bases, and the junction held 6 bases outside the gene matches. This CDR3 is 13 amino acids long. The CDR3 spells CASRLGLAGDQYF. The CDR3 DNA reads as TGTGCCAGTAGGTTAGGACTAGCGGGAGACCAGTACTTC.

This chain links TRBV29-1 with TRBJ2-7, with a possible D match to TRBD2 (6 bases). The CDR3 consists of 15 residues. Germline CDR1 is SQVTM and CDR2 is ANQGSEA. Trimming removed 4 bases from V and 4 bases from J, with 20 bases in between. In DNA, the CDR3 is TGCAGCGTTGTGGGGGAGGACCTTAGACCATACGAGCAGTACTTC. Its translation is CSVVGEDLRPYEQYF.

About this clone: Additional DNA sequences in this sample encode the identical CDR3. The chain couples TRBV7-9 to TRBJ1-1, with D unresolved. V gave up 3 bases and J gave up 1 base, with 6 bases separating them. Germline assignment: CDR1 SEHNR and CDR2 FQNEAQ (reference sequence). This CDR3 is 13 amino acids long. The CDR3 DNA follows: TGTGCCAGCAGCTTTGGAGGGAACACTGAAGCTTTCTTT. This gives the protein CASSFGGNTEAFF. The full variable domain, completed using reference TRBV7-9 and TRBJ1-1, is DTGVSQNPRHKITKRGQNVTFRCDPISEHNRLYWYRQTLGQGPEFLTYFQNEAQLEKSRLLSDRFSAERPKGSFSTLEIQRTEQGDSAMYLCASSFGGNTEAFFGQGTRLTVV.

CDR3 DNA sequence: TGCGCCAGCACCCAAACCGGGACAGCTAGCACAGATACGCAGTATTTT. Residues: CASTQTGTASTDTQYF. The chain uses TRBV5-1 and TRBJ2-3; TRBD1 agrees at 7 bases. The CDR3 is 16 residues long. CDR1 is SGHRS and CDR2 is YFSETQ in the germline V gene. Germline trimming cut 6 bases from V and 0 bases from J; bases unmatched to any gene: 10.

The J gene is TRBJ2-7, the V gene TRBV5-6, with 7 bases fitting TRBD1. V was clipped by 1 base and J by 2 bases; unmatched bases: 6. Germline loops: CDR1 SGHDT, CDR2 YYEEEE. The CDR3 sequence is 15 residues long. The CDR3 region is CASSLPTGIPYEQYF. The CDR3, as DNA: TGTGCCAGCAGCTTGCCGACAGGGATACCCTACGAGCAGTACTTC.

The chain couples TRBV6-1 to TRBJ1-2; tentatively, D is TRBD1 (6 bases). Germline assignment: CDR1 MNHNS and CDR2 SASEGT. The CDR3 is 15 amino acids. Trimming left V 5 bases short and J 4 bases short, with 17 bases between. The CDR3: CASSPTGGAGYGYTF. CDR3 DNA sequence: TGTGCCAGCAGTCCCACGGGGGGGGCTGGCTATGGCTACACCTTC.

The V and J genes are TRBV19 and TRBJ2-5, with D maybe TRBD1 (5 bases). V lost 2 bases to trimming and J lost 5 bases, with 18 bases between them. The CDR3 is made up of 16 amino acids. Germline lookup yields CDR1 LNHDA and CDR2 SQIVND (reference sequence). In DNA, the CDR3 is TGTGCCAGTAGTATAAAGGTCTCAGGGTTAGGGGAGACCCAGTACTTC. Translation gives CASSIKVSGLGETQYF.

Worth noting for this clone: The sample has other DNA sequences that encode this CDR3 too. The chain carries TRBV7-9 and TRBJ2-3; TRBD2 matches at 12 bases. The trim removed 1 base at V and 3 bases at J, leaving 2 bases unmatched. The germline V gene has CDR1 SEHNR and CDR2 FQNEAQ (reference sequence). The CDR3 length is 16 residues. This CDR3 is CASSLGLAGVTDTQYF. CDR3 DNA sequence: TGTGCCAGCAGCTTAGGACTAGCGGGAGTTACAGATACGCAGTATTTT.

J is TRBJ2-2 and V is TRBV10-3, with 10 positions matching TRBD1. The CDR3 runs 17 residues. V lost 6 bases to trimming and J lost 6 bases; unmatched junction nucleotides: 13. In germline, CDR1 is ENHRY, CDR2 SYGVKD. CDR3 nucleotides: TGTGCCATCAGCCCGGTCTTGGGACAGGGGTTGGCCGGGGAGCTGTTTTTT. Translation: CAISPVLGQGLAGELFF.

The chain has TRBV7-9 and TRBJ2-2; D perhaps matches TRBD1 (5 bases). Looked up from germline, CDR1 is SEHNR and CDR2 is FQNEAQ (reference sequence). Trimming removed 2 bases at V and 6 bases at J, with 13 bases between. The CDR3 is made up of 15 amino acids. CDR3 region: CASSLTGPMPGELFF. For the CDR3, the DNA is TGTGCCAGCAGCTTAACAGGTCCAATGCCCGGGGAGCTGTTTTTT.

This chain uses TRBV28 with TRBJ2-4; D might be TRBD1 (5 bases). CDR1 and CDR2 (germline): MDHEN, SYDVKM. This CDR3 comprises 17 residues. Trimming removed 5 bases at V and 6 bases at J, with 23 bases between. As DNA, the CDR3 is TGTGCCAGCAGTCTCATTTGGACATCGGAAAATTTAAACATTCAGTACTTC. It encodes CASSLIWTSENLNIQYF.

The chain combines TRBV7-9 with TRBJ2-5, with D perhaps given as TRBD1 or TRBD2 (5 bases each). This CDR3 has 14 amino acids. In germline, CDR1 is SEHNR, CDR2 FQNEAQ (reference sequence). V was shortened by 2 bases and J by 4 bases, with 11 bases between the two germline ends. The CDR3 sequence: CASSLPRGPETQYF. The CDR3 region has the DNA TGTGCCAGCAGCTTACCGAGGGGACCAGAGACCCAGTACTTC.

This clone was observed a few times. In the same sample, other DNA sequences code for this CDR3. This rearrangement joins TRBV27 to TRBJ2-7, with D perhaps being TRBD1 or TRBD2 (5 bases each). Trimming shortened V by 3 bases and J by 1 base, and 7 bases separated the two germline ends. Germline V gene data show CDR1 as MNHEY and CDR2 as SMNVEV (reference sequence). CDR3 size: 13 residues. CDR3 sequence: CASSFGASYEQYF. CDR3 sequence (DNA): TGTGCCAGCAGTTTCGGGGCTTCCTACGAGCAGTACTTC.

J is TRBJ1-2 and V is TRBV6-1; the D is unclear. From germline, CDR1 is MNHNS and CDR2 SASEGT. The CDR3 is 15 amino acids. Deletions cut 0 bases from V and 3 bases from J, with 11 bases between. CDR3 DNA: TGTGCCAGCAGTGAAGCGCTGTGGGAGTACTATGGCTACACCTTC. Translating it yields CASSEALWEYYGYTF.

The chain couples TRBV9 to TRBJ2-1, with 9 bases matching TRBD2. The CDR3 has 16 residues. J gave up 6 bases and V 2 bases, and 9 bases lay outside the gene matches. CDR1 is SGDLS and CDR2 is YYNGEE in the germline V gene. CDR3 amino acids: CASSVSRTSAVNEQFF. Written as DNA, the CDR3 is TGTGCCAGCAGCGTCTCCAGGACTAGCGCCGTCAATGAGCAGTTCTTC.